This T cell receptor (beta chain) was captured in a study of blood T cell repertoires in COVID-19. Authors' analysis steps: How many nucleated cells were present was estimated from reference gene primer amplification. TCRdb keeps only in-frame clones here, not all; method: immunoSEQ multiplex PCR. V and J calls and clone size are those listed in that table; D and trimming were worked out from the DNA. The repertoire includes around 140,000 clones, approximately 86% of them detected once, and 1.5% sits in the top ten. Germline CDR1 SGHDN, CDR2 FVKESK. This CDR3 contains 13 residues. The V end lost 0 bases, the J end lost 7 bases, and 9 bases lay between the germline ends.

This clonotype originated in a woman in her sixties with acute or convalescent COVID-19. The chain has TRBV14 and TRBJ1-1; D is possibly TRBD1 (5 bases). The sequenced material came from peripheral blood. The CDR3 sequence is CASSQDLTGEAFF. The CDR3 DNA follows: TGTGCCAGCAGCCAAGATCTAACAGGTGAAGCTTTCTTT.